The 17 T cell receptor beta chains reported below all come from one sample, sequenced in a study of T cells in Graves' hyperthyroidism and ophthalmopathy. Amplification of TCR beta CDR3 regions used RNA as the template. The study used the HTBI primer set for a first-round RT-PCR of the TCR CDR3. TCRdb recomputed calls from the multiplex PCR reads with MiXCR, one row per CDR3 protein. The sample includes 270,000 or so distinct CDR3 sequences, roughly 15% of them seen just once. Sequenced material: blood. These receptors came from a woman aged 50 to 60 with Graves' hyperthyroidism that later progressed to Graves' ophthalmopathy.

This clonotype came up many times. The rearrangement links TRBV5-1 to TRBJ2-1; the match to TRBD2 covers 11 bases. V dropped 3 bases and J dropped 7; count of bases not matched to a gene: 6. Looked up from germline, CDR1 is SGHRS and CDR2 is YFSETQ. The CDR3 has 15 amino acids. DNA for the CDR3: TGCGCCAGCAGCTCCCTTGGGACTAGCGGTAATGAGCAGTTCTTC. This translates into CASSSLGTSGNEQFF.

This chain links TRBV19 with TRBJ2-7, with 9 nucleotides matching TRBD2. With V trimmed by 1 base and J by 7 bases, 14 bases remained unmatched. The CDR3 consists of 17 residues. Germline V lookup: CDR1 LNHDA, CDR2 SQIVND (reference sequence). In nucleotides, the CDR3 is TGTGCCAGTAGTATAGCCGGGGCTGGAGCGGGAGGAAGGGAGCAGTACTTC. It translates to CASSIAGAGAGGREQYF.

The V gene is TRBV20-1, the J gene TRBJ1-4; the match to TRBD1 covers 9 bases. The CDR3 consists of 13 residues. The ends lost 5 bases at V and 8 bases at J; junction bases unmatched: 6. The V gene's germline CDR1 is DFQATT and CDR2 SNEGSKA (reference sequence). CDR3 DNA sequence: TGCAGTGCTCCTCGGACAGGGGAAGAAAAACTGTTTTTT. Amino acid sequence: CSAPRTGEEKLFF.

The genes are TRBV5-5 and TRBJ1-1, with D possibly being TRBD1 (6 bases). CDR1 and CDR2 from the germline V gene are SGHKS and YYEKEE (reference sequence). The germline V and J ends were trimmed by 3 bases and 1 base, with 13 bases remaining between them. The CDR3 loop spans 15 amino acids. The CDR3 spells CASSSKGTKNTEAFF. The CDR3 nucleotides read TGTGCCAGCAGCTCAAAGGGGACAAAGAACACTGAAGCTTTCTTT. The whole variable domain, remainder taken from reference TRBV5-5 and TRBJ1-1, is DAGVTQSPTHLIKTRGQQVTLRCSPISGHKSVSWYQQVLGQGPQFIFQYYEKEERGRGNFPDRFSARQFPNYSSELNVNALLLGDSALYLCASSSKGTKNTEAFFGQGTRLTVV.

V is TRBV20-1 and J is TRBJ2-2; D gene uncertain. The CDR3 has 15 residues. Trimming cost V 1 base and J 5 bases, with 14 bases left between them. Germline CDR1 reads DFQATT; CDR2 reads SNEGSKA (reference sequence). The CDR3 is CSARALVRRTGELFF. Here the CDR3 DNA reads TGCAGTGCTAGAGCTCTGGTACGCAGGACCGGGGAGCTGTTTTTT.

The genes are TRBV19 and TRBJ1-6; tentative D call: TRBD1 (5 bases). Looked up from germline, CDR1 is LNHDA and CDR2 is SQIVND (reference sequence). Trimming removed 5 bases from V and 7 bases from J, with 12 bases in between. The CDR3 has 14 residues. In DNA form, the CDR3 reads TGTGCCAGTAGTGAGACAGTGTACAATTCACCCCTCCACTTT. It yields the protein CASSETVYNSPLHF. The full variable domain, with the rest looked up from reference TRBV19 and TRBJ1-6, is DGGITQSPKYLFRKEGQNVTLSCEQNLNHDAMYWYRQDPGQGLRLIYYSQIVNDFQKGDIAEGYSVSREKKESFPLTVTSAQKNPTAFYLCASSETVYNSPLHFGNGTRLTVT.

At least ten counts were recorded for this clonotype. This CDR3 reads CSVEQGPDTQYF. In nucleotides, the CDR3 is TGCAGCGTTGAACAGGGTCCAGATACGCAGTATTTT. The chain joins TRBV29-1 to TRBJ2-3; D is possibly TRBD1 (5 bases). The ends were cut back, 2 bases at V and 4 bases at J, with 7 bases in the middle. The CDR3 has 12 amino acids. Germline lookup yields CDR1 SQVTM and CDR2 ANQGSEA.

The chain uses TRBV11-2 and TRBJ1-1, with D tentatively TRBD1 (5 bases). Trimming stripped 2 bases from V and 0 bases from J, with 10 bases between. Germline V CDR1 and CDR2: SGHAT, FQNNGV. This CDR3 has 15 amino acids. In DNA, the CDR3 is TGTGCCAGCAGCTTAACTACAGGTATGAACACTGAAGCTTTCTTT. Translated: CASSLTTGMNTEAFF.

This clonotype was seen repeatedly, ten times or more. The chain recombines TRBV2 with TRBJ2-7, with a tentative D call TRBD2 (5 bases). The V end lost 6 bases, the J end lost 5 bases, and 8 bases lay between the germline ends. Germline V lookup: CDR1 SNHLY, CDR2 FYNNEI. The CDR3 sequence is 11 residues long. CDR3 residues: CASRGADEQYF. The DNA for the CDR3 is TGTGCCAGCAGGGGAGCGGACGAGCAGTACTTC.

As to this clonotype: Sequence at one end of the junction differs from germline and may be a read error. This chain joins TRBV6-9 and TRBJ2-3; the D gene is possibly TRBD2 (6 bases). CDR3 length equals 14 residues. Germline CDR1 is MNHGY and CDR2 is SVAAGI. DNA of the CDR3: TGTGTCAGCAGTTACGGGGGAAGCACAGATACGCAGTATTTT. Its protein is CVSSYGGSTDTQYF.

This clonotype was seen only a few times. The chain employs TRBV25-1 and TRBJ2-7, with a tentative D call TRBD2 (6 bases). This CDR3 is built from 12 residues. V gave up 2 bases and J gave up 7 bases, with 9 bases separating them. The germline gives CDR1 MGHDK, CDR2 SYGVNS. CDR3 region: CASSEEGREQYF. The CDR3 bases are TGTGCCAGCAGTGAAGAGGGGAGGGAGCAGTACTTC.

The sample holds one count of this clonotype. This clone may be a read error of a much larger clone one base away. This chain joins TRBV20-1 and TRBJ2-2, with a tentative D call TRBD2 (6 bases). The CDR3 is made up of 12 amino acids. V was clipped by 5 bases and J by 8 bases, with 12 bases between them. CDR1 is DFQATT and CDR2 is SNEGSKA in the germline V gene (reference sequence). Here the CDR3 reads CSAETRPGELFF. CDR3 bases: TGCAGTGCTGAGACTAGGCCAGGGGAGCTGTTTTTT.

This clonotype was observed many times. V usage is TRBV28 and J usage is TRBJ2-7; TRBD2 matches 8 bases. This CDR3 is 15 amino acids long. Germline assignment: CDR1 MDHEN and CDR2 SYDVKM. V was pared by 2 bases and J by 5 bases, with 8 bases of the junction left unmatched. CDR3 sequence reads: CASSLTIAGRDEQYF. CDR3 DNA: TGTGCCAGCAGTTTAACCATAGCGGGAAGGGACGAGCAGTACTTC.

This clonotype has ten or more counts. V and J are TRBV7-9 and TRBJ1-4; TRBD1 is a possible D gene (6 bases). The V gene lost 5 bases and the J gene lost 8 bases, with 15 bases spanning the gap. The CDR3 extends over 14 amino acids. Germline CDR1 is SEHNR and CDR2 is FQNEAQ (reference sequence). The CDR3 sequence is CASSQTGSREKLFF. CDR3 DNA: TGTGCCAGCAGCCAAACAGGGAGTCGCGAAAAACTGTTTTTT.

On this clonotype itself: With a much larger clone just one base away, this may be a read error. The gene calls are TRBV20-1 and TRBJ2-7; 13 bases line up with TRBD2. Germline V gene data show CDR1 as DFQATT and CDR2 as SNEGSKA (reference sequence). V was clipped by 7 bases and J by 5 bases; unmatched bases: 5. The CDR3 runs to 13 residues. The CDR3 region is CSVGTSGIHEQYF. The DNA for the CDR3 is TGCAGTGTTGGGACTAGCGGGATCCACGAGCAGTACTTC.

This clonotype was seen ten or more times. The genes are TRBV11-3 and TRBJ2-2; no firm D call. CDR1 is SGHNT, CDR2 YENEEA, per germline. Trimming pared 5 bases from V and 7 bases from J, leaving 8 bases between. This CDR3 spans 12 amino acids. The CDR3 DNA reads as TGTGCCAGCAGCATGTTCGGCGGGGAGCTGTTTTTT. Translation: CASSMFGGELFF. The full variable domain, its missing parts supplied by reference TRBV11-3 and TRBJ2-2, is EAGVVQSPRYKIIEKKQPVAFWCNPISGHNTLYWYLQNLGQGPELLIRYENEEAVDDSQLPKDRFSAERLKGVDSTLKIQPAELGDSAVYLCASSMFGGELFFGEGSRLTVL.

A word on this clonotype: A much bigger clone sits one base away, suggesting this may be a read error. CDR3 nucleotide sequence: TGTGCCATCACCAAATCGATGGGACTAGCGGGAGGGCTCTCCTACGAGCAGTACTTC. Its protein product is CAITKSMGLAGGLSYEQYF. The genes are TRBV10-3 and TRBJ2-7; 16 positions agree with TRBD2. The V segment lost 7 bases and the J segment 0 bases; nucleotides outside the gene matches: 12. Germline CDR1 reads ENHRY; CDR2 reads SYGVKD. This CDR3 spans 19 amino acids.